This TCR beta chain was sequenced in a study of cytomegalovirus exposure and HLA in healthy donors. Study-wide results and limits: A later analysis appeared to link common viral pathogens to several of the most significant clusters. It was 150 or so TCR beta chains that were listed as cytomegalovirus-associated. Confirmation was obtained in vitro that a few CMV-associated chains are specific for CMV antigens. In a later analysis, TCR association rates varied by HLA locus: DRB1 most, HLA-C fewest.

The PCR had 60 Vbeta and 13 Jbeta primers. Measured with immunoSEQ multiplex PCR; TCRdb has only the in-frame clones, and not every one. The sample carries about 200,000 clones, approximately 78% recorded once. This clone appeared a few times. Its antigen remains unknown. Germline values: CDR1 MNHEY, CDR2 SMNVEV (reference sequence). Germline trimming cut 4 bases from V and 4 bases from J; bases unmatched to any gene: 5. CDR3 length equals 15 residues. The rearrangement joins TRBV27 to TRBJ2-1; 9 bases align to TRBD2. The TCR originated in a woman aged 35 to 49 in good health and CMV-seronegative. What was sequenced was PBMCs. The CDR3: CASSSSGASYNEQFF. The CDR3 nucleotides read TGTGCCAGCAGTTCTAGCGGGGCCTCTTACAATGAGCAGTTCTTC.